This T cell receptor beta chain emerged from a study of cytomegalovirus exposure and HLA in healthy donors. Study-wide background: In a previous analysis, 100 million to 140 million unique TCR beta sequences were found from 150 million to 200 million T cells.

A note on this clone: The antigen remains undetermined. The junction differs from germline at one of its ends, possibly a read error.

The PCR was carried out with 60 Vbeta primers and 13 Jbeta primers. The table came from immunoSEQ multiplex PCR; TCRdb's copy has only in-frame clones and leaves some out. The repertoire holds roughly 110,000 clones, approximately 80% seen once, with roughly 2.5% in the top ten. Notes on the study in general: Per a prior analysis, the majority of TCR beta V segments were productive roughly 87% or roughly 30% of the time. One later analysis reportedly identified an Asian-associated ancestry cluster that showed fewer N-insertions than the approximately 700-donor mean.

The CDR3 length is 12 residues. Germline CDR1 and CDR2: SEHNR and FQNEAQ (reference sequence). The chain links TRBV7-9 to TRBJ1-1; D gene ambiguous. The receptor comes from a female donor in good health and CMV-seronegative. Sequences were obtained from PBMCs. CDR3 protein: CSSSLQNTEAFF. Here the CDR3 DNA reads TGTTCCAGCAGCTTACAGAACACTGAAGCTTTCTTT.